Following are 3 T cell receptor beta chains from one sample sequenced in a study of blood T cell repertoires in COVID-19. Clones were sequenced by immunoSEQ multiplex PCR, and TCRdb holds only the in-frame ones, with some missing. The data hold about 220,000 clones, with more than 70% observed a single time. Sequenced input: PBMCs or T cells enriched from blood (not recorded which). All receptors derive from a woman aged 40-49 years with acute COVID-19.

This clone was recorded a few times. V gene TRBV18 combines with J gene TRBJ1-2; weak D call: TRBD1 (5 bases). Germline lookup yields CDR1 KGHSH and CDR2 LQKENI. V lost 1 base and J 8 bases, leaving 14 bases between the germline ends. This CDR3 spans 14 amino acids. The CDR3 here is CASSPQGRARGYTF. Written as DNA, the CDR3 is TGTGCCAGCTCACCACAGGGCAGGGCGCGGGGCTACACCTTC.

This chain links TRBV7-2 with TRBJ2-3, with D possibly being TRBD2 (7 bases). The CDR3 spans 17 residues. Trimming shortened V by 5 bases and J by 1 base, and 19 bases separated the two germline ends. Germline V CDR1 and CDR2: SGHTA, FQGNSA. The CDR3 region has the DNA TGTGCCAGCAGCCGGGGGGCCTTGGGGCGGGGCACAGATACGCAGTATTTT. It specifies CASSRGALGRGTDTQYF. The variable domain in full, completed from reference TRBV7-2 and TRBJ2-3, reads GAGVSQSPSNKVTEKGKDVELRCDPISGHTALYWYRQSLGQGLEFLIYFQGNSAPDKSGLPSDRFSAERTGGSVSTLTIQRTQQEDSAVYLCASSRGALGRGTDTQYFGPGTRLTVL.

The gene calls are TRBV2 and TRBJ2-7; D is possibly TRBD2 (6 bases). Trimming removed 0 bases at V and 1 base at J, with 16 bases between. The germline gives CDR1 SNHLY, CDR2 FYNNEI. This CDR3 is built from 17 residues. The CDR3 coding sequence is TGTGCCAGCAGTGAAGCGTCTCCTGGGGCGGGATCCTACGAGCAGTACGTC. Translation: CASSEASPGAGSYEQYV.